The 14 T cell receptor beta chains presented below share a single source sample, sequenced in a study of blood T cell repertoires in COVID-19. This table comes from immunoSEQ multiplex PCR, and its TCRdb copy is limited to in-frame clones, with some not included. The sample includes around 300,000 clones, almost 90% of them seen just once. Material: peripheral blood. Receptor source: a woman aged 40-49 years with COVID-19, enrolled during active disease.

The rearrangement links TRBV29-1 to TRBJ1-4; possible D gene TRBD1, 6 bases. V lost 3 bases and J 5 bases, leaving 13 bases between the germline ends. Per germline, CDR1 SQVTM and CDR2 ANQGSEA. This CDR3 has 14 amino acids. The DNA for the CDR3 is TGCAGCGTTGATCCGACAGGCCGGAATGAAAAACTGTTTTTT. Protein: CSVDPTGRNEKLFF. The complete variable domain, with remaining parts taken from reference TRBV29-1 and TRBJ1-4, reads SAVISQKPSRDICQRGTSLTIQCQVDSQVTMMFWYRQQPGQSLTLIATANQGSEATYESGFVIDKFPISRPNLTFSTLTVSNMSPEDSSIYLCSVDPTGRNEKLFFGSGTQLSVL.

The gene calls are TRBV27 and TRBJ1-1; possible D gene TRBD1, 6 bases. This CDR3 comprises 13 residues. Per germline, CDR1 MNHEY and CDR2 SMNVEV (reference sequence). V was trimmed by 3 bases and J by 3 bases, leaving 8 bases between them. CDR3 protein: CASSLPGDTEAFF. In DNA, the CDR3 is TGTGCCAGCAGTTTGCCAGGGGACACTGAAGCTTTCTTT.

The chain has TRBV18 and TRBJ1-4; TRBD1 agrees at 8 bases. This CDR3 comprises 16 residues. V was clipped by 0 bases and J by 5 bases; unmatched bases: 5. In germline, CDR1 is KGHSH, CDR2 LQKENI. The chain's CDR3 is CASSPPFNRGNEKLFF. The CDR3 DNA follows: TGTGCCAGCTCACCACCGTTTAACAGGGGGAATGAAAAACTGTTTTTT.

This clone showed up just once. The rearrangement joins TRBV18 to TRBJ1-1; 8 positions agree with TRBD1. The CDR3 has 13 residues. The germline gives CDR1 KGHSH, CDR2 LQKENI. After removal of 3 bases from V and 10 bases from J, the junction contained 7 bases not matched to a gene. The CDR3 region has the DNA TGTGCCAGCTCACCCCCGGACAGGGCCTCAGCTTTCTTT. Translating it yields CASSPPDRASAFF.

The chain recombines TRBV27 with TRBJ2-3; D unresolved. The V gene lost 5 bases and the J gene lost 1 base, with 13 bases spanning the gap. CDR1 and CDR2 (germline): MNHEY, SMNVEV (reference sequence). The CDR3 has 15 amino acids. The CDR3 is CASSRLRVRTDTQYF. CDR3 nucleotides: TGTGCCAGCAGTCGCCTCCGGGTCCGCACAGATACGCAGTATTTT.

The chain joins TRBV10-3 to TRBJ1-5; tentatively, D is TRBD1 (6 bases). With 4 bases removed from V and 7 bases from J, the gap between germline ends came to 17 bases. Germline V CDR1 and CDR2: ENHRY, SYGVKD. This CDR3 comprises 15 residues. CDR3 amino acids: CAISGGPGQDQPQHF. CDR3 bases: TGTGCCATCAGTGGGGGGCCGGGACAAGACCAGCCCCAGCATTTT.

The CDR3 loop reads CASSLSPSVNTEAFF. The CDR3 region has the DNA TGTGCCAGCAGCCTCTCCCCCTCGGTTAACACTGAAGCTTTCTTT. The rearrangement links TRBV21-1 to TRBJ1-1. TRBV21-1 is recorded as a pseudogene. The CDR3 runs to 15 residues.

Turning to this clone: Within the sample, other DNA sequences also encode this same CDR3. This sequence joins TRBV28 and TRBJ1-3, with D tentatively TRBD1 (6 bases). There are 14 residues in the CDR3. V lost 3 bases to trimming and J lost 6 bases, with 12 bases between them. The germline V gene has CDR1 MDHEN and CDR2 SYDVKM. CDR3 in DNA: TGTGCCAGCAGTTTCCCTGGACAGCTAAACACCATATATTTT. Amino acids: CASSFPGQLNTIYF.

V gene TRBV11-2 combines with J gene TRBJ1-2, with TRBD1 matching over 8 bases. This CDR3 comprises 16 residues. V shed 3 bases and J 6 bases; nucleotides not matched to a gene: 12. Germline CDR1 and CDR2: SGHAT and FQNNGV. The chain's CDR3 is CASSLNSGTGGNGYTF. In DNA form, the CDR3 reads TGTGCCAGCAGCTTGAACTCCGGGACAGGTGGAAATGGCTACACCTTC.

This chain joins TRBV29-1 and TRBJ1-2; D perhaps matches TRBD1 (5 bases). Germline lookup yields CDR1 SQVTM and CDR2 ANQGSEA. V shed 7 bases and J shed 11 bases, with 23 bases lying between them. The CDR3 loop spans 13 amino acids. In nucleotides, the CDR3 is TGCAGCGCCCCGATCGGGGGAAGAGAACCATACACCTTC. The encoded protein is CSAPIGGREPYTF. Full variable domain (missing parts from reference TRBV29-1 and TRBJ1-2): SAVISQKPSRDICQRGTSLTIQCQVDSQVTMMFWYRQQPGQSLTLIATANQGSEATYESGFVIDKFPISRPNLTFSTLTVSNMSPEDSSIYLCSAPIGGREPYTFGSGTRLTVV.

The rearrangement joins TRBV4-2 to TRBJ1-5; D is possibly TRBD1 (6 bases). The CDR3 has 16 residues. Germline V gene lookup returns CDR1 LGHNA and CDR2 YNFKEQ. Trimming left V 0 bases short and J 3 bases short, with 12 bases between. This CDR3 reads CASSQDGQMTNQPQHF. The CDR3, as DNA: TGTGCCAGCAGCCAAGATGGACAGATGACCAATCAGCCCCAGCATTTT.

The gene calls are TRBV5-1 and TRBJ2-3; D gene unclear. The V gene's germline CDR1 is SGHRS and CDR2 YFSETQ. V was cut by 0 bases and J by 3 bases, with 5 bases left in between. This CDR3 region has 13 residues. The CDR3 DNA sequence: TGCGCCAGCAGCTTGGTAGTGACAGATACGCAGTATTTT. Amino acid sequence: CASSLVVTDTQYF.

This chain joins TRBV14 and TRBJ1-6, with no clear D. From germline, CDR1 is SGHDN and CDR2 FVKESK. The CDR3 extends over 18 amino acids. The V end lost 5 bases, the J end lost 0 bases, and 17 bases lay between the germline ends. CDR3 residues: CASSTEHSPSSYNSPLHF. CDR3 nucleotide sequence: TGTGCCAGCAGCACGGAGCACTCACCGAGCTCCTATAATTCACCCCTCCACTTT.

This chain's CDR3 is CASSIDTRREGRITEAFF. CDR3 nucleotide sequence: TGTGCCAGTAGTATAGACACCCGGCGGGAGGGACGAATCACTGAAGCTTTCTTT. The chain recombines TRBV19 with TRBJ1-1, with D perhaps TRBD1 (5 bases). This CDR3 comprises 18 residues. Germline V gives CDR1 LNHDA, CDR2 SQIVND (reference sequence). V gave up 0 bases and J gave up 4 bases, with 21 bases separating them.